This TCR beta chain was sequenced in a study of CD8+ T cells in alopecia areata. A remark on this clone: Its antigen is not identified.

Broader study findings: Scalp samples also yield sequences from resident alphabeta T cells of normal skin. Clonality exceeded that of normal scalp in lesional scalp, most notably in alopecia totalis/universalis.

Per the germline V gene, CDR1 is MGHRA and CDR2 is YSYEKL. V lost 3 bases, J lost 0 bases, and 13 bases lay in between. The CDR3 spans 16 residues. The authors extracted RNA and reverse transcribed it into cDNA as the sequencing template. The repertoire was sequenced with immunoSEQ multiplex PCR; TCRdb's copy has only in-frame clones and lacks some. The table records some 200,000 clones, roughly three fifths of them present only once. The TCR sequence derives from a human donor in good health. The chain links TRBV4-1 to TRBJ2-3; unclear D gene. Input material: CD8+ T cells sorted from blood. DNA of the CDR3: TGCGCCAGCAGCCACCCTATCCCGCCGAGCACAGATACGCAGTATTTT. It specifies CASSHPIPPSTDTQYF.